This T cell receptor (beta chain) is from a study of regulatory T cells in long-lasting Graves disease (dated by TCRdb to the early 2020s). Study-level background: Persistent Graves' disease meant more than 5 years of antithyroid drug treatment with TSH receptor autoantibodies that stayed positive. Antithyroid drugs had been taken for approximately 10 years on average by persistent Graves' disease patients in the clinical cohort. Persistent Graves' disease patients were compared with newly diagnosed Graves' disease patients by peripheral blood TCR sequencing and RNA sequencing. The study was conducted in China and was registered as a clinical trial. A total of 35 or so samples underwent TCR sequencing: about 13 from persistent and about 20 from newly diagnosed Graves' disease patients. Findings and caveats that apply to the study as a whole: Persistent patients shared more public clonotypes among themselves (roughly 2,700) than newly diagnosed patients did (roughly 920). Preferential use of TRBV28, TRBJ1-2 and TRBJ2-5 was observed in persistent disease, whereas TRBV20-1 and TRBJ2-1 were favored in newly diagnosed disease. The authors acknowledged the small sample size as a limitation that may reduce accuracy. Peripheral blood alone was examined, since thyroid tissue, which constituted the primary lesion, could not be accessed. Sequencing and analysis were restricted to the TCR beta chain. Compared with newly diagnosed patients, persistent Graves' disease patients had lower TCR Shannon entropy and fewer highly expanded clones, which suggests clonal expansion.

The receptor library was made with multiplex PCR. The sequencer listed for this sample is Illumina HiSeq 4000. To build TCR beta libraries, CDR3 regions were amplified by Arm-PCR using iRepertoire HTBI primers. Before sequencing, the PCR products underwent gel purification. The source study handled its data this way. Across samples, around 62 TRBV and 12 to 15 TRBJ segments were identified and used for gene usage analysis of CDR3 amino acid clonotypes. COPE and FqMerger were used to merge the filtered high-quality paired reads into contigs. BLAST was used to align contigs to IMGT TRBV, TRBD and TRBJ reference genes, with CDR3 defined following IMGT. Highly expanded clones were defined as clonotypes with a frequency above 0.1%. Shannon entropy was used to measure repertoire diversity, and the Gini coefficient was used to measure V-J evenness. Public clonotypes were defined as clonotypes shared by more than one individual. TCRdb reworked the public reads: Q25 trimming with fastp, MiXCR clone assembly, productive beta chains retained. Each record represents a unique CDR3 protein, reported with the most common genes and DNA among its rows. None of the V and J calls come from the authors' own analysis; TCRdb made them. A total of over 650,000 distinct CDR3 sequences appear in this sample, around 30% of them only once. Roughly 41% of the sample is in the top ten clones.

Reading from cysteine to phenylalanine, the CDR3 counts 15 amino acids. Just CDR3 DNA is preserved here, 45 bases in frame from base 1. V and J are truncated by 10 bases and 4 bases respectively, leaving an intervening sequence of 19 bases. Taken from the germline V gene, the CDR1 and CDR2 loops are SGHAT and FQNNGV. According to the study, the label for this sample's time point signals: persistent/refractory GD, antithyroid drugs over 5 years with positive TRAb. For both TCR sequencing and RNA sequencing, RNA was extracted from PBMCs in TRIzol. The diagnosis of Graves' disease followed American Thyroid Association guidelines. The patients came from an endocrinology department in Xi'an, China. Each patient gave 7 to 9.5 milliliters of peripheral blood, collected in an EDTA anticoagulant tube. Ficoll Paque Plus density gradient separation was used to isolate PBMCs, and no additional T cell sorting was done. An Agilent 2100 Bioanalyzer and agarose gel were used to assess RNA quality, and a NanoDrop 2000 was used to measure RNA concentration.

On this clonotype itself: Its antigen has not been determined. The input lacks base qualities; no much larger clone sits a single base away.

The V and J genes are TRBV11-2 and TRBJ2-2; a tentative D call is TRBD2 (7 bases match). The receptor's source is a female donor with Graves disease. This material consisted of peripheral blood mononuclear cells (PBMCs), taken when the disease was refractory, from a patient treated with antithyroid drugs. CDR3 reads: CATPRGALGTGELFF. The sequenced DNA is TGTGCCACACCCCGGGGGGCTCTGGGCACCGGGGAGCTGTTTTTT.